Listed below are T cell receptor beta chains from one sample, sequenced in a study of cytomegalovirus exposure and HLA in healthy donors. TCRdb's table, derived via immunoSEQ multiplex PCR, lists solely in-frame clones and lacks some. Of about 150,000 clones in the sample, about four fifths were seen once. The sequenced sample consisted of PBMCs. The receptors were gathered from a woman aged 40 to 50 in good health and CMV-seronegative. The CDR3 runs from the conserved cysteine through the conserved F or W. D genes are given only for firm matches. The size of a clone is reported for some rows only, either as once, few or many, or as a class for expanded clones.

cdr3_nt: TGTGCCAGCAGGACCTTCGGAGGAGGCTACACCTTC
cdr3_aa: CASRTFGGGYTF
cdr3_length: 12
d_call: -
j_call: TRBJ1-2
v_call: TRBV27
clone_size: few

cdr3_nt: TGTGCCAGCAGCCTGGACCTCCAGGGCACTGAAGCTTTCTTT
cdr3_aa: CASSLDLQGTEAFF
cdr3_length: 14
d_call: -
j_call: TRBJ1-1
v_call: TRBV7-9
clone_size: few

cdr3_nt: TGTGCCAGCAGCTTGAGGCTAGCGATCTCCTACAATGAGCAGTTCTTC
cdr3_aa: CASSLRLAISYNEQFF
cdr3_length: 16
d_call: -
j_call: TRBJ2-1
v_call: TRBV11-3
clone_size: -

cdr3_nt: TGCGCCAGCAGCCAAGAGGTAGCGGAAACGAACACCGGGGAGCTGTTTTTT
cdr3_aa: CASSQEVAETNTGELFF
cdr3_length: 17
d_call: -
j_call: TRBJ2-2
v_call: TRBV4-3
clone_size: once

cdr3_nt: TGTGCCAGCAGCCTGGTCCCGGGACAGGGCTCTAATGAAAAACTGTTTTTT
cdr3_aa: CASSLVPGQGSNEKLFF
cdr3_length: 17
d_call: TRBD1
j_call: TRBJ1-4
v_call: TRBV27
clone_size: -

cdr3_nt: TGTGCCTGGAGCGGGACAGATGGGGACCAAAACATTCAGTACTTC
cdr3_aa: CAWSGTDGDQNIQYF
cdr3_length: 15
d_call: TRBD1
j_call: TRBJ2-4
v_call: TRBV30
clone_size: -

cdr3_nt: TGTGCCAGCAGCTTGACGTCGAGCTCCTACAATGAGCAGTTCTTC
cdr3_aa: CASSLTSSSYNEQFF
cdr3_length: 15
d_call: -
j_call: TRBJ2-1
v_call: TRBV5-6
clone_size: -

cdr3_nt: TGTGCCAGCATTCCCAGGGGTAACACCGGGGAGCTGTTTTTT
cdr3_aa: CASIPRGNTGELFF
cdr3_length: 14
d_call: -
j_call: TRBJ2-2
v_call: TRBV6-6
clone_size: -

cdr3_nt: TGTGCCAGCAGCTTGGGTTTCGGGGGCACAGATACGCAGTATTTT
cdr3_aa: CASSLGFGGTDTQYF
cdr3_length: 15
d_call: -
j_call: TRBJ2-3
v_call: TRBV11-3
clone_size: -

cdr3_nt: TGCGCCAGCAGTGAGTCCGGACAGGGGAACACTGAAGCTTTCTTT
cdr3_aa: CASSESGQGNTEAFF
cdr3_length: 15
d_call: TRBD1
j_call: TRBJ1-1
v_call: TRBV10-1
clone_size: -

cdr3_nt: TGTGCCAGCTCCCCGAGCCCAGATACGCAGTATTTT
cdr3_aa: CASSPSPDTQYF
cdr3_length: 12
d_call: -
j_call: TRBJ2-3
v_call: TRBV18
clone_size: -

cdr3_nt: TGTGCCAGCAGTTCGGGACAGTATAACACAGATACGCAGTATTTT
cdr3_aa: CASSSGQYNTDTQYF
cdr3_length: 15
d_call: TRBD1
j_call: TRBJ2-3
v_call: TRBV28
clone_size: -

cdr3_nt: TGTGCCAGCTCACCAGACAGGGCGTCGGGCACTGAAGCTTTCTTT
cdr3_aa: CASSPDRASGTEAFF
cdr3_length: 15
d_call: TRBD1
j_call: TRBJ1-1
v_call: TRBV18
clone_size: -

cdr3_nt: TGTGCCATCAGTTTTACAGGGGGCACGCAGCCCCAGCATTTT
cdr3_aa: CAISFTGGTQPQHF
cdr3_length: 14
d_call: TRBD1
j_call: TRBJ1-5
v_call: TRBV10-3
clone_size: -

cdr3_nt: TGCGCCAGCACTCGGGACAGGGACGAGCAGTACTTC
cdr3_aa: CASTRDRDEQYF
cdr3_length: 12
d_call: TRBD1
j_call: TRBJ2-7
v_call: TRBV5-1
clone_size: -

cdr3_nt: TGTGCCAGCACTCCAGGGTTCGACTATGGCTACACCTTC
cdr3_aa: CASTPGFDYGYTF
cdr3_length: 13
d_call: -
j_call: TRBJ1-2
v_call: TRBV2
clone_size: -

cdr3_nt: TGTGCCAGCAGACCTGTGACAGGTCCCTCCACCTACGAGCAGTACTTC
cdr3_aa: CASRPVTGPSTYEQYF
cdr3_length: 16
d_call: -
j_call: TRBJ2-7
v_call: TRBV7-9
clone_size: -

cdr3_nt: TGTGCCAGCAGTGCCCCCGGGGGACCTGAAGCTTTCTTT
cdr3_aa: CASSAPGGPEAFF
cdr3_length: 13
d_call: -
j_call: TRBJ1-1
v_call: TRBV25-1
clone_size: -

cdr3_nt: TGTGCCAGCAGCTCAAGGAGCGGCTATGGCTACACCTTC
cdr3_aa: CASSSRSGYGYTF
cdr3_length: 13
d_call: -
j_call: TRBJ1-2
v_call: TRBV7-2
clone_size: -

cdr3_nt: TGCGCCAGCAGACGATCGGAGACGAGCTCCTACAATGAGCAGTTCTTC
cdr3_aa: CASRRSETSSYNEQFF
cdr3_length: 16
d_call: -
j_call: TRBJ2-1
v_call: TRBV4-1
clone_size: -

cdr3_nt: TGTGCCAGCAGCATCGACAGGGACCCAGCTGAAAAACTGTTTTTT
cdr3_aa: CASSIDRDPAEKLFF
cdr3_length: 15
d_call: TRBD1
j_call: TRBJ1-4
v_call: TRBV2
clone_size: -

cdr3_nt: TGTGCCAGCAGCCGTAATGTCGTGGGAGAAGGTGGAAACACCATATATTTT
cdr3_aa: CASSRNVVGEGGNTIYF
cdr3_length: 17
d_call: -
j_call: TRBJ1-3
v_call: TRBV9
clone_size: few

cdr3_nt: TGTGCCAGCAGCACTTTCAACTACGAGCAGTACTTC
cdr3_aa: CASSTFNYEQYF
cdr3_length: 12
d_call: -
j_call: TRBJ2-7
v_call: TRBV7-3
clone_size: -

cdr3_nt: TGCGCCAGCAGCTTGGCAGGGGAACAGTCGTACTTC
cdr3_aa: CASSLAGEQSYF
cdr3_length: 12
d_call: -
j_call: TRBJ2-4
v_call: TRBV5-1
clone_size: -

cdr3_nt: TGTGCCAGCAGTTACTTCGGACAGGGGGTTGGAAACACCATATATTTT
cdr3_aa: CASSYFGQGVGNTIYF
cdr3_length: 16
d_call: TRBD1
j_call: TRBJ1-3
v_call: TRBV6-5
clone_size: -

cdr3_nt: TGTGCCAGCAGACCCGACAGGGACCCTGAAAAACTGTTTTTT
cdr3_aa: CASRPDRDPEKLFF
cdr3_length: 14
d_call: TRBD1
j_call: TRBJ1-4
v_call: TRBV28
clone_size: -

cdr3_nt: TGTGCCAGTAGTATCCAGGGAGGGAACCATAACTATGGCTACACCTTC
cdr3_aa: CASSIQGGNHNYGYTF
cdr3_length: 16
d_call: -
j_call: TRBJ1-2
v_call: TRBV19
clone_size: -

cdr3_nt: TGTGCCAGCAACCGGCCCGGGGACTATGGCTACACCTTC
cdr3_aa: CASNRPGDYGYTF
cdr3_length: 13
d_call: -
j_call: TRBJ1-2
v_call: TRBV6-6
clone_size: -

cdr3_nt: TGTGCCAGTACCGACAGGGGGGACACTGAAGCTTTCTTT
cdr3_aa: CASTDRGDTEAFF
cdr3_length: 13
d_call: TRBD1
j_call: TRBJ1-1
v_call: TRBV19
clone_size: -

cdr3_nt: TGTGCCAGCAGTTTCCTCCCGACAGGAACCTACACTGAAGCTTTCTTT
cdr3_aa: CASSFLPTGTYTEAFF
cdr3_length: 16
d_call: -
j_call: TRBJ1-1
v_call: TRBV6-5
clone_size: -

cdr3_nt: TGCGCCAGCAGCTTCTTAGCGGGGGAGTCCTACGAGCAGTACTTC
cdr3_aa: CASSFLAGESYEQYF
cdr3_length: 15
d_call: TRBD2
j_call: TRBJ2-7
v_call: TRBV5-1
clone_size: -

cdr3_nt: TGTGCCAGCAGTCCCCCAAGGGGGGGAGAGACCCAGTACTTC
cdr3_aa: CASSPPRGGETQYF
cdr3_length: 14
d_call: -
j_call: TRBJ2-5
v_call: TRBV28
clone_size: -

cdr3_nt: TGCAGTGCTAGTTCCAGCGGTGCAGGGTTCTTC
cdr3_aa: CSASSSGAGFF
cdr3_length: 11
d_call: -
j_call: TRBJ2-1
v_call: TRBV20-1
clone_size: -

cdr3_nt: TGTGCCAGCAGCTTTCAGGCCAATTCACCCCTCCACTTT
cdr3_aa: CASSFQANSPLHF
cdr3_length: 13
d_call: -
j_call: TRBJ1-6
v_call: TRBV5-6
clone_size: few

cdr3_nt: TGTGCCAGCAGCCCACTAAAACCTTCCTACAATGAGCAGTTCTTC
cdr3_aa: CASSPLKPSYNEQFF
cdr3_length: 15
d_call: -
j_call: TRBJ2-1
v_call: TRBV6-6
clone_size: -

cdr3_nt: TGTGCCAGCAGCGCCAGACTAGCGGGGCGGCCGGGGGATACGCAGTATTTT
cdr3_aa: CASSARLAGRPGDTQYF
cdr3_length: 17
d_call: TRBD2
j_call: TRBJ2-3
v_call: TRBV9
clone_size: -

cdr3_nt: TGTGCCAGCAGCTTCGGCGGGGTAAGCTCCTACAATGAGCAGTTCTTC
cdr3_aa: CASSFGGVSSYNEQFF
cdr3_length: 16
d_call: -
j_call: TRBJ2-1
v_call: TRBV5-4
clone_size: -

cdr3_nt: TGCGCCAGCAGCCACGCTGCACAGGGGGACATATTACCCTACAATGAGCAGTTCTTC
cdr3_aa: CASSHAAQGDILPYNEQFF
cdr3_length: 19
d_call: TRBD1
j_call: TRBJ2-1
v_call: TRBV4-1
clone_size: -

cdr3_nt: TGTGCCAGCAGTCCCCTGGACAGGTCCTACGAGCAGTACTTC
cdr3_aa: CASSPLDRSYEQYF
cdr3_length: 14
d_call: TRBD1
j_call: TRBJ2-7
v_call: TRBV28
clone_size: -

cdr3_nt: TGTGCCAGCAGCCTGGACAGACAGAACACTGAAGCTTTCTTT
cdr3_aa: CASSLDRQNTEAFF
cdr3_length: 14
d_call: -
j_call: TRBJ1-1
v_call: TRBV6-5
clone_size: -

cdr3_nt: TGTGCCAGCAGCCAAACTAGCGGGGGGGTTGCGTACGAGCAGTACTTC
cdr3_aa: CASSQTSGGVAYEQYF
cdr3_length: 16
d_call: TRBD2
j_call: TRBJ2-7
v_call: TRBV7-9
clone_size: -

cdr3_nt: TGTGCCAGCAGCGGAACAGGGGGTCCCTATGGCTACACCTTC
cdr3_aa: CASSGTGGPYGYTF
cdr3_length: 14
d_call: TRBD1
j_call: TRBJ1-2
v_call: TRBV7-9
clone_size: -

cdr3_nt: TGCGCCAGCAGCTTGAACGACATAAAAGAGACCCAGTACTTC
cdr3_aa: CASSLNDIKETQYF
cdr3_length: 14
d_call: -
j_call: TRBJ2-5
v_call: TRBV5-1
clone_size: -

cdr3_nt: TGCGCCAGCAGCGTCCTGGAGAGCTCCTACGAGCAGTACTTC
cdr3_aa: CASSVLESSYEQYF
cdr3_length: 14
d_call: -
j_call: TRBJ2-7
v_call: TRBV5-1
clone_size: -

cdr3_nt: TGTGCCAGCAGCCAAGAAGAGCTAAACACCATATATTTT
cdr3_aa: CASSQEELNTIYF
cdr3_length: 13
d_call: -
j_call: TRBJ1-3
v_call: TRBV14
clone_size: -

cdr3_nt: TGTGCCAGCGGGCCCCAGGACAGAGTCACCTACGAGCAGTACTTC
cdr3_aa: CASGPQDRVTYEQYF
cdr3_length: 15
d_call: -
j_call: TRBJ2-7
v_call: TRBV6-1
clone_size: -

cdr3_nt: TGTGCCAGCAGCGTCCAGGGTTTTGATGAAAAACTGTTTTTT
cdr3_aa: CASSVQGFDEKLFF
cdr3_length: 14
d_call: -
j_call: TRBJ1-4
v_call: TRBV9
clone_size: -

cdr3_nt: TGTGCCAGCCGGCCGGGCAGACCAGGGGGTGGCTACACCTTC
cdr3_aa: CASRPGRPGGGYTF
cdr3_length: 14
d_call: TRBD1
j_call: TRBJ1-2
v_call: TRBV13
clone_size: -

cdr3_nt: TGCGCCAGCAGCTCCGGGATACCTAATCAGCCCCAGCATTTT
cdr3_aa: CASSSGIPNQPQHF
cdr3_length: 14
d_call: -
j_call: TRBJ1-5
v_call: TRBV5-1
clone_size: -